The subject of this entry is one TCR beta chain. This sample is part of a study of beta chain features in type 1 diabetes. This CDR3 comprises 12 residues. V dropped 8 bases and J dropped 3 bases, with 11 bases sitting between them. Per the germline V gene, CDR1 is MNHNS and CDR2 is SASEGT. Reverse transcription of all isolated RNA meant that expressed TCRB transcripts were sequenced. The assay was immunoSEQ multiplex PCR, and TCRdb's table has in-frame clones only and misses some. The table lists almost 350,000 clones, 7.5% to 9% of them singletons. The sample comprised central memory CD4+ T cells from blood. This rearrangement joins TRBV6-1 to TRBJ2-7; tentatively, D is TRBD1 (6 bases). This receptor was obtained from a young woman in good health. For the CDR3, the DNA is TGTGCCAGCGCCAGGGGATTCTACGAGCAGTACTTC. Translating gives CASARGFYEQYF.